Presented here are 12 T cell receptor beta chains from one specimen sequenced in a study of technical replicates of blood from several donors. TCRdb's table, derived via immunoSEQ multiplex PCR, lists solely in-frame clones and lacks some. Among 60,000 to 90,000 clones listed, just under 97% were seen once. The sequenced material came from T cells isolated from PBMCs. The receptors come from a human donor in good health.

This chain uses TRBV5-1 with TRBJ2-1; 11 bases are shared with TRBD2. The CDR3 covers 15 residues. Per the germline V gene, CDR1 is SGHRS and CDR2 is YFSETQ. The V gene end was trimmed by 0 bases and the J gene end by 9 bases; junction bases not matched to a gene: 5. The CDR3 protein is CASSLVAGGPVEQFF. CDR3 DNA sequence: TGCGCCAGCAGCTTGGTAGCGGGGGGGCCGGTTGAGCAGTTCTTC. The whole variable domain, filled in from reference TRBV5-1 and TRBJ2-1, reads KAGVTQTPRYLIKTRGQQVTLSCSPISGHRSVSWYQQTPGQGLQFLFEYFSETQRNKGNFPGRFSGRQFSNSRSEMNVSTLELGDSALYLCASSLVAGGPVEQFFGPGTRLTVL.

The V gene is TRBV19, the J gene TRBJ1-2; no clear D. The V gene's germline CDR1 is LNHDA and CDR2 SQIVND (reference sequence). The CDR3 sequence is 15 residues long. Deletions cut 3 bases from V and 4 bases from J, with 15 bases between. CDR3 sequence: CASSMSVAGLYGYTF. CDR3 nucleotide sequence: TGTGCCAGTAGTATGTCCGTTGCAGGCCTCTATGGCTACACCTTC.

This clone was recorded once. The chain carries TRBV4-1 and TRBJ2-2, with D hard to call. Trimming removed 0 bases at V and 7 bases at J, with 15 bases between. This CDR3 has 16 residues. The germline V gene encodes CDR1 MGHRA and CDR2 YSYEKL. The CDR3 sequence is CASSQDRVGRFGELFF. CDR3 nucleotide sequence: TGCGCCAGCAGCCAAGATAGAGTGGGCCGCTTCGGGGAGCTGTTTTTT.

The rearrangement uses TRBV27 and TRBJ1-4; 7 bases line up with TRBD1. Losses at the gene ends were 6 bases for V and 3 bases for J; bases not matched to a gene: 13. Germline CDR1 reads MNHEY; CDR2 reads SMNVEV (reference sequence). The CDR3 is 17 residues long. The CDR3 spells CASRLHGTVGSNEKLFF. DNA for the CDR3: TGTGCCAGCAGGCTTCACGGGACAGTTGGATCTAATGAAAAACTGTTTTTT.

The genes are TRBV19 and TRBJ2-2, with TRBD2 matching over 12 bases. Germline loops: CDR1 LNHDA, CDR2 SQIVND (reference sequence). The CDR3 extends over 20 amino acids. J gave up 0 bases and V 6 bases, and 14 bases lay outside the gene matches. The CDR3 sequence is CASRARLAGAYFANTGELFF. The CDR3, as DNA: TGTGCCAGTAGGGCGAGACTAGCGGGGGCCTACTTCGCGAACACCGGGGAGCTGTTTTTT.

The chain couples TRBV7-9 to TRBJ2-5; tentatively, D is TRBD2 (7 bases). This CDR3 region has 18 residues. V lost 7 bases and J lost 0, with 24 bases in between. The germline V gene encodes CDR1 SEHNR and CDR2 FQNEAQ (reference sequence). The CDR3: CASTVGGGASVYQETQYF. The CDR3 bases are TGTGCCAGCACCGTAGGGGGAGGGGCTAGCGTATACCAAGAGACCCAGTACTTC.

The CDR3 reads CASSSTANTEAFF. CDR3 nucleotides: TGTGCCAGCAGTTCTACAGCGAACACTGAAGCTTTCTTT. This sequence joins TRBV2 and TRBJ1-1; D remains unclear. The CDR3 loop spans 13 amino acids. V lost 5 bases and J lost 1, with 8 bases in between. Germline CDR1 is SNHLY and CDR2 is FYNNEI.

The CDR3 bases are TGCGCCAGCAGCTTGGTGTTGGCGGAACGAACACGCGGGGAGCTGTTTTTT. This translates into CASSLVLAERTRGELFF. This chain links TRBV5-1 with TRBJ2-2; D is unclear. The ends were cut back, 0 bases at V and 7 bases at J, with 19 bases in the middle. CDR1 and CDR2 (germline): SGHRS, YFSETQ. The CDR3 has 17 residues.

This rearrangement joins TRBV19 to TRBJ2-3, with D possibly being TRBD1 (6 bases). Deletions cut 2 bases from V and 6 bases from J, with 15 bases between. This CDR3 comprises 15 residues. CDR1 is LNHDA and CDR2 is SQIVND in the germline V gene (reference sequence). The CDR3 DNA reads TGTGCCAGTAGTATAAATCAGGGGCGGAGGGATACGCAGTATTTT. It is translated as CASSINQGRRDTQYF.

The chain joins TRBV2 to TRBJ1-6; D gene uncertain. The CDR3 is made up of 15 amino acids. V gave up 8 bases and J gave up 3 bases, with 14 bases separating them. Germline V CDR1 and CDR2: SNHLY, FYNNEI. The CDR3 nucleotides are TGTGCCAGCGTTCAGGAACCAAACTATAATTCACCCCTCCACTTT. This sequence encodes CASVQEPNYNSPLHF.

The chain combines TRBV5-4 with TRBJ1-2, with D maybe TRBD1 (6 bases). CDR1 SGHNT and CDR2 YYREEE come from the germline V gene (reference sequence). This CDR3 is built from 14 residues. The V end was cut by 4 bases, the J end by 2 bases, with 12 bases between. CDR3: CASSLPTGNYGYTF. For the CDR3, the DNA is TGTGCCAGCAGCCTCCCGACAGGAAACTATGGCTACACCTTC.

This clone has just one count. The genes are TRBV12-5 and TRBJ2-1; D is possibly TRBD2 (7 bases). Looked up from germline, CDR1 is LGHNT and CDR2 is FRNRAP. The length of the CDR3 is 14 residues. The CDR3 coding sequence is TGTGCAACTAGGGGCGGGGGCTTCTACAATGAGCAGTTCTTC. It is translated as CATRGGGFYNEQFF.